This TCR beta chain was sequenced during a study of T cells in Graves' hyperthyroidism and ophthalmopathy. Study-wide results and limits: A model of 13 V-J features distinguished ophthalmopathy from stable hyperthyroidism.

This clonotype was seen repeatedly, ten times or more. The target antigen is unknown. The length of the CDR3 is 16 residues. Germline V gene lookup returns CDR1 SGHAT and CDR2 FQNNGV. With 5 bases clipped from V and 0 bases from J, the junction kept 7 bases outside the gene matches. Researchers defined stable Graves' hyperthyroidism as no ophthalmopathy progression within 18 months. The patients, who ranged from 18 to 65 in age, presented with newly diagnosed hyperthyroidism lasting under 2 months. TCR beta CDR3 sequences were amplified from RNA transcripts. When the TCR CDR3 underwent first-round RT-PCR, the HTBI primer set was used. Via MiXCR, TCRdb re-called the multiplex PCR reads, giving one row per CDR3 protein. The profile shows 500,000 to 550,000 distinct CDR3 sequences, around 21% of them singletons.

This receptor was identified in a man between 18 and 29 years old with Graves' hyperthyroidism. The V and J genes are TRBV11-2 and TRBJ1-3; 7 nucleotides match TRBD1. The sample consisted of blood. The CDR3 loop is CASSNSTGASGNTIYF. As DNA, the CDR3 is TGTGCCAGCAGCAACTCAACAGGGGCCTCTGGAAACACCATATATTTT.